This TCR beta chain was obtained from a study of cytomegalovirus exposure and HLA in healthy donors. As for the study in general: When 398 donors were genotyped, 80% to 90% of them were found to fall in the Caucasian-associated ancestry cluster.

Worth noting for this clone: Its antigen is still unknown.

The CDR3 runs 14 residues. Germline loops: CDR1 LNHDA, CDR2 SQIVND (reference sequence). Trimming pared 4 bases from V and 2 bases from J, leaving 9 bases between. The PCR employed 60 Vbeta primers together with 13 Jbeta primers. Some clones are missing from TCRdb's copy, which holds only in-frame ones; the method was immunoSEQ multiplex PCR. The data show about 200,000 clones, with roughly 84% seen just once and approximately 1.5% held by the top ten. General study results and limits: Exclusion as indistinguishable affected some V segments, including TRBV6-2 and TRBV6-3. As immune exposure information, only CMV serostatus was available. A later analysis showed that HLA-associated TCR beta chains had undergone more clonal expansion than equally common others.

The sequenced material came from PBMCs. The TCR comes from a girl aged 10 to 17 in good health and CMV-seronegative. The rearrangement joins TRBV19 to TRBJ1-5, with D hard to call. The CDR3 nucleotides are TGTGCCAGTAGTAGCCATGAGGGCAATCAGCCCCAGCATTTT. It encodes CASSSHEGNQPQHF.